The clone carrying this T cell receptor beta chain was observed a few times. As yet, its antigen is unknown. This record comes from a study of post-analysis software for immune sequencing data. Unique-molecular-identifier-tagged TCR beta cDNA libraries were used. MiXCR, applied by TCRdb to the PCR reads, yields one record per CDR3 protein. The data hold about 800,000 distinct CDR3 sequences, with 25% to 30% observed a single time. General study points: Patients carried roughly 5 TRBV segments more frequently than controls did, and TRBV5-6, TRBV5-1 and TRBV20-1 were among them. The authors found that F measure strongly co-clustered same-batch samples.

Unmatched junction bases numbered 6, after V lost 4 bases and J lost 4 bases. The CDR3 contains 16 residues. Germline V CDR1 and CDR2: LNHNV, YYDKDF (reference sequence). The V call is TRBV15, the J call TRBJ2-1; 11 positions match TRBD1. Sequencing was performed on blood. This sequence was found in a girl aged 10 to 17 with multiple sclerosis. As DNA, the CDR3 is TGTGCCACCAGCAATACCGGGACAGGGGGGTACAATGAGCAGTTCTTC. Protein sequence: CATSNTGTGGYNEQFF. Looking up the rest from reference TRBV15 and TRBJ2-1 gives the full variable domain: DAMVIQNPRYQVTQFGKPVTLSCSQTLNHNVMYWYQQKSSQAPKLLFHYYDKDFNNEADTPDNFQSRRPNTSFCFLDIRSPGLGDTAMYLCATSNTGTGGYNEQFFGPGTRLTVL.